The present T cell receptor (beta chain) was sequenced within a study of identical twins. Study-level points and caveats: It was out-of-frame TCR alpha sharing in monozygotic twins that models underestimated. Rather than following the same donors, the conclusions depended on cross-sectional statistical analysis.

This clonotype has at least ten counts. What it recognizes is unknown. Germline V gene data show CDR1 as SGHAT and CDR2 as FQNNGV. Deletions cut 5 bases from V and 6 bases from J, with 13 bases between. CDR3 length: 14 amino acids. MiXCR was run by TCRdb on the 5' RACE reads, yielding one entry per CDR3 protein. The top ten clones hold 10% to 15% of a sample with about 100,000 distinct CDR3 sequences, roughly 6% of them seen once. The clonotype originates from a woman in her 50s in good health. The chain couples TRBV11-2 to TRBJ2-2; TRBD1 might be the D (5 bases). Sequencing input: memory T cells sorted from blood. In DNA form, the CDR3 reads TGTGCCAGCAGCGCCCTTACAGGTGCCGGGGAGCTGTTTTTT. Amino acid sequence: CASSALTGAGELFF.